This T cell receptor beta chain appears in the sequencing data of a study of regulatory T cells in long-lasting Graves disease. Study-level background: Newly diagnosed Graves' patients had under 3 months of antithyroid drugs.

This CDR3 comprises 17 residues. V was shortened by 1 base and J by 2 bases, with 15 bases between the two germline ends. Germline V gene lookup returns CDR1 SGHAT and CDR2 FQNNGV. This clonotype was detected many times. Time point meaning: newly diagnosed GD, antithyroid drugs for less than 3 months. Generation of the TCR library employed RNA extracted from PBMCs. Arm-PCR with iRepertoire HTBI primers amplified the CDR3 regions for these TCR beta libraries. Under the authors' procedure: The study identified about 60 TRBV and 11 to 15 TRBJ segments across samples. TCRdb fed the multiplex PCR reads into MiXCR, producing one record per CDR3 protein. TCRdb, not the original authors, processed these V and J calls. The sample comprises roughly 560,000 distinct CDR3 sequences, roughly 16% of which are singletons, and 20% to 25% rests with the top ten. The same data also went into a second study, on T cells in Graves' hyperthyroidism and ophthalmopathy. That source adds: First-round RT-PCR targeting the TCR CDR3 was performed with the HTBI primer set.

This TCR was sampled from a woman aged 35-65 years with Graves disease. The J gene is TRBJ1-5, the V gene TRBV11-2, with a tentative D call TRBD1 (5 bases). This material consisted of peripheral blood mononuclear cells (PBMCs), taken at new diagnosis, from a patient treated with antithyroid drugs. The CDR3 sequence is CASSLVGGGSGNQPQHF. The CDR3 region has the DNA TGTGCCAGCAGCTTAGTGGGGGGGGGTTCGGGCAATCAGCCCCAGCATTTT.